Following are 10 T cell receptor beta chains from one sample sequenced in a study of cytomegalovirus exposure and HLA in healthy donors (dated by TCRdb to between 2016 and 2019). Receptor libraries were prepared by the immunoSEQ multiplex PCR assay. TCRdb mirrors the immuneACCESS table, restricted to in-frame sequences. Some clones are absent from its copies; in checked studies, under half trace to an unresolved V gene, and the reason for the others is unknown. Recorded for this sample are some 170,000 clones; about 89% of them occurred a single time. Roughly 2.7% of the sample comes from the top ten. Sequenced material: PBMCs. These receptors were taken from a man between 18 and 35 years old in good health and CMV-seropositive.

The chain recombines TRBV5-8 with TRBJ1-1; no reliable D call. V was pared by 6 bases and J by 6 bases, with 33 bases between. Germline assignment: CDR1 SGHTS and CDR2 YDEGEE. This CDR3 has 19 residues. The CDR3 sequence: CASNPLVAEGRVDSAEAFF. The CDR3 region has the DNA TGTGCCAGCAACCCTCTGGTCGCTGAGGGCCGGGTGGATTCCGCTGAAGCTTTCTTT.

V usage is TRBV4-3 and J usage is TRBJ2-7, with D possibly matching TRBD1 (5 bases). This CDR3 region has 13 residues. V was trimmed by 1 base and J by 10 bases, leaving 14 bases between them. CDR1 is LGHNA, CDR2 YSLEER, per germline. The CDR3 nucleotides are TGCGCCAGCAGCCAAGGGCCCGACAGTTTACAGTACTTC. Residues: CASSQGPDSLQYF.

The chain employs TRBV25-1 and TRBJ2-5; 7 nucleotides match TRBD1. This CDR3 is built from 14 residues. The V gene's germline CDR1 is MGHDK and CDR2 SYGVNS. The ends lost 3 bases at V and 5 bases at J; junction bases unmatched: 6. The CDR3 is CASSEPDRVETQYF. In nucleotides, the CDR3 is TGTGCCAGCAGTGAGCCCGACAGGGTGGAGACCCAGTACTTC.

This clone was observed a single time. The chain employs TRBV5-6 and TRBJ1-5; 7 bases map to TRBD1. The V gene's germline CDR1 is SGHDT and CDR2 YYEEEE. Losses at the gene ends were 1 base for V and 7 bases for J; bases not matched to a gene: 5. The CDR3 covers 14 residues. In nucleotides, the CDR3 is TGTGCCAGCAGCTTGACAGGGGAAGGACAGCCCCAGCATTTT. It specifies CASSLTGEGQPQHF.

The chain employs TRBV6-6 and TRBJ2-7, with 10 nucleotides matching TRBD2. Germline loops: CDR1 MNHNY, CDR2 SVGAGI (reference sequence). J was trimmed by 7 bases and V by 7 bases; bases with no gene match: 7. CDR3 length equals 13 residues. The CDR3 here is CASISSGSYEQYF. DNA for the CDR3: TGTGCCAGCATTTCTAGCGGGAGTTATGAGCAGTACTTC.

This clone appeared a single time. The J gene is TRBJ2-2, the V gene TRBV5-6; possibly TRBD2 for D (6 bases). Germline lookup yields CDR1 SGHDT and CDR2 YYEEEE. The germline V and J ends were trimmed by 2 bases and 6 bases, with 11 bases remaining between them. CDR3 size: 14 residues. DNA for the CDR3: TGTGCCAGCAGCTTCTTCAGGGAGGCCGGGGAGCTGTTTTTT. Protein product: CASSFFREAGELFF.

CDR3 DNA sequence: TGTGCCAGCAGCTTGGCCCTACTAGAGAGGGCCCCCTACGAGCAGTACTTC. It is translated as CASSLALLERAPYEQYF. The rearrangement joins TRBV7-9 to TRBJ2-7; D perhaps matches TRBD2 (5 bases). The CDR3 consists of 17 residues. Trimming took off 3 bases at V and 2 bases at J, with 20 bases between the two ends. Germline CDR1 is SEHNR and CDR2 is FQNEAQ (reference sequence).

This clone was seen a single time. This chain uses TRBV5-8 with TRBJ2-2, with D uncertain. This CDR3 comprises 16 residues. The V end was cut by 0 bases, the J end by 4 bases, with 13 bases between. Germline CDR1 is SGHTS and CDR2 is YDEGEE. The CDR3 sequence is CASSLVTVIPTGELFF. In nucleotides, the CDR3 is TGTGCCAGCAGCTTGGTAACGGTGATCCCCACCGGGGAGCTGTTTTTT.

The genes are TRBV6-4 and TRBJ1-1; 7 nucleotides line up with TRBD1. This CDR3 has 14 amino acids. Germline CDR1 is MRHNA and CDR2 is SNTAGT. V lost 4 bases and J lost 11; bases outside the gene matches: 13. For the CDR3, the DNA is TGTGCCAGCAGTGGAGCCAACAGGGGAAGGTCGGCTTTCTTT. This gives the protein CASSGANRGRSAFF.

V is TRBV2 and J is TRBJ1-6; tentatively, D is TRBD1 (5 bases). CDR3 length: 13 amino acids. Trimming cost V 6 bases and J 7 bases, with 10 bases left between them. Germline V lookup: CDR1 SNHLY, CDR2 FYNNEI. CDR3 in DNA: TGTGCCAGCAGGGGGCAGGGCAATTCACCCCTCCACTTT. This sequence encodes CASRGQGNSPLHF.